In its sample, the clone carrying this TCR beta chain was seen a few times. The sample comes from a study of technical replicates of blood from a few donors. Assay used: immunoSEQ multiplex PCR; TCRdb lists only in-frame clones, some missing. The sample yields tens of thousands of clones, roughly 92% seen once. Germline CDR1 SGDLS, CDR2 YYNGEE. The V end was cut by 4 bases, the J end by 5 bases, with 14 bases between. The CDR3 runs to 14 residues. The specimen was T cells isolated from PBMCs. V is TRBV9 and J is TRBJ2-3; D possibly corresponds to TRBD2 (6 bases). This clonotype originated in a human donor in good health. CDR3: CASSPRAGGDTQYF. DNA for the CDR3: TGTGCCAGCAGCCCTCGAGCGGGCGGAGATACGCAGTATTTT.